The 25 T cell receptor beta chains in this list originate from one sample, sequenced in a study of shared clonotypes between healthy human individuals (TCRdb year 2020). The method was the immunoSEQ multiplex PCR assay. Here the immuneACCESS table is served through TCRdb, limited to in-frame sequences with V and J called. Missing clones are a known gap in these copies; in checked studies unresolved V genes cover under half, and the rest lacks a known reason. This sample gives approximately 2,000,000 clones in total; 80% to 95% of them show up just once. The ten largest make up 0.3% to 0.45% of the sample. Source material: naive CD4+ T cells from PBMCs. This specimen's cell subset or site label, interpreted: CD45RA+ positively selected. These receptors originate from a young man in good health. Some clones in this sample may be carry-over from other donors' samples.

Here the CDR3 reads CASTPNYAGGGYTF. As DNA, the CDR3 is TGTGCCAGCACCCCGAATTATGCGGGGGGTGGCTACACCTTC. The chain joins TRBV28 to TRBJ1-2; D might be TRBD1 (5 bases). The ends were cut back, 7 bases at V and 7 bases at J, with 19 bases in the middle. The V gene's germline CDR1 is MDHEN and CDR2 SYDVKM. The CDR3 is 14 residues long.

V usage is TRBV11-2 and J usage is TRBJ2-7; tentative D call: TRBD1 (6 bases). This CDR3 has 14 residues. Per the germline V gene, CDR1 is SGHAT and CDR2 is FQNNGV. V lost 4 bases and J lost 4, with 14 bases in between. CDR3 sequence reads: CASSSFQQGYEQYF. The DNA of the CDR3 is TGTGCCAGCAGCTCGTTCCAACAGGGTTACGAGCAGTACTTC.

The chain couples TRBV7-8 to TRBJ2-7; TRBD1 matches at 8 bases. The CDR3 spans 14 residues. Germline V gives CDR1 SGHVS, CDR2 FQNEAQ. V was clipped by 4 bases and J by 7 bases; unmatched bases: 9. The CDR3 loop reads CASSSQTGVLEQYF. Written as DNA, the CDR3 is TGTGCCAGCAGCTCCCAGACAGGGGTTCTGGAGCAGTACTTC. The whole variable domain, filled in from reference TRBV7-8 and TRBJ2-7, reads GAGVSQSPRYKVAKRGQDVALRCDPISGHVSLFWYQQALGQGPEFLTYFQNEAQLDKSGLPSDRFFAERPEGSVSTLKIQRTQQEDSAVYLCASSSQTGVLEQYFGPGTRLTVT.

V and J are TRBV5-1 and TRBJ2-2, with D possibly TRBD1 on 5 matching bases. CDR1 and CDR2 (germline): SGHRS, YFSETQ. V shed 4 bases and J shed 7 bases, with 23 bases lying between them. The CDR3 contains 17 residues. The CDR3 spells CASSPFPGQGSGGELFF. DNA for the CDR3: TGCGCCAGCAGCCCCTTCCCCGGTCAGGGCTCAGGCGGGGAGCTGTTTTTT.

CDR3 sequence reads: CASVQTNTGELFF. CDR3 nucleotides: TGTGCCAGTGTCCAGACGAACACCGGGGAGCTGTTTTTT. The gene calls are TRBV19 and TRBJ2-2; D gene unclear. Germline CDR1 is LNHDA and CDR2 is SQIVND (reference sequence). V was shortened by 8 bases and J by 0 bases, with 7 bases between the two germline ends. The CDR3 length is 13 residues. Supplemented by reference TRBV19 and TRBJ2-2, the full variable domain reads DGGITQSPKYLFRKEGQNVTLSCEQNLNHDAMYWYRQDPGQGLRLIYYSQIVNDFQKGDIAEGYSVSREKKESFPLTVTSAQKNPTAFYLCASVQTNTGELFFGEGSRLTVL.

V and J are TRBV19 and TRBJ2-7, with D perhaps given as TRBD1 or TRBD2 (5 bases each). The V gene lost 3 bases and the J gene lost 3 bases, with 12 bases spanning the gap. Germline V gene sequence: CDR1 LNHDA, CDR2 SQIVND (reference sequence). The CDR3 contains 14 residues. CDR3 sequence reads: CASSIGAAVYEQYF. CDR3 DNA: TGTGCCAGTAGTATTGGGGCAGCGGTCTACGAGCAGTACTTC.

The chain joins TRBV18 to TRBJ1-5, with 8 bases identical to TRBD1. Germline lookup yields CDR1 KGHSH and CDR2 LQKENI. V dropped 5 bases and J dropped 0; count of bases not matched to a gene: 15. There are 19 residues in the CDR3. Here the CDR3 DNA reads TGTGCCAGCTCAGAGGGCATGGACAGGGAATTCTATAGCAATCAGCCCCAGCATTTT. This sequence encodes CASSEGMDREFYSNQPQHF.

This clone was observed once. This chain connects TRBV7-2 to TRBJ1-5, with D unresolved. V was clipped by 6 bases and J by 6 bases, with 18 bases between them. This CDR3 has 15 residues. Germline loops: CDR1 SGHTA, CDR2 FQGNSA. The CDR3 DNA reads as TGTGCCAGCAGTCCTAGGGTAGTTTTGGGTCAGCCCCAGCATTTT. Translating gives CASSPRVVLGQPQHF.

This sequence joins TRBV7-2 and TRBJ2-5; 9 bases fit TRBD2. Germline V gives CDR1 SGHTA, CDR2 FQGNSA. With 5 bases clipped from V and 7 bases from J, the junction kept 11 bases outside the gene matches. The CDR3 contains 15 residues. The DNA of the CDR3 is TGTGCCAGCAGCCCCAGGGAGGGGCGGGAGGGGACCCAGTACTTC. Its translation: CASSPREGREGTQYF.

The genes are TRBV19 and TRBJ1-4; tentative D call: TRBD1 (5 bases). Looked up from germline, CDR1 is LNHDA and CDR2 is SQIVND (reference sequence). V was clipped by 4 bases and J by 8 bases, with 14 bases between them. This CDR3 is built from 14 residues. In DNA form, the CDR3 reads TGTGCCAGTAGTAAGGGCAGGGTGAACGAAAAACTGTTTTTT. Translating gives CASSKGRVNEKLFF.

This rearrangement joins TRBV7-2 to TRBJ1-1; D gene ambiguous. Per the germline V gene, CDR1 is SGHTA and CDR2 is FQGNSA. The CDR3 consists of 15 residues. The ends were cut back, 4 bases at V and 4 bases at J, with 16 bases in the middle. CDR3 coding DNA: TGTGCCAGCAGCTCAAGGGCGGACTTCGGCACTGAAGCTTTCTTT. It specifies CASSSRADFGTEAFF.

In this sample, this clone turned up once. The chain combines TRBV9 with TRBJ2-3; 12 positions match TRBD2. Germline V gene sequence: CDR1 SGDLS, CDR2 YYNGEE. The length of the CDR3 is 18 residues. V lost 5 bases and J lost 1; bases outside the gene matches: 11. The CDR3 is CASSPGTSGPDGTDTQYF. The CDR3 DNA sequence: TGTGCCAGCAGTCCTGGGACTAGCGGGCCGGATGGCACAGATACGCAGTATTTT.

The chain is built from TRBV5-1 and TRBJ2-1; 13 bases line up with TRBD2. CDR1 SGHRS and CDR2 YFSETQ come from the germline V gene. The trim removed 4 bases at V and 7 bases at J, leaving 8 bases unmatched. The CDR3 contains 16 residues. The DNA of the CDR3 is TGCGCCAGCAGCCCCCGACTAGCGGGAGGTCGTAATGAGCAGTTCTTC. Amino acids: CASSPRLAGGRNEQFF.

This chain uses TRBV10-1 with TRBJ2-4, with D unclear. The CDR3 has 13 amino acids. CDR1 and CDR2 (germline): WNHNN, SYGVQD (reference sequence). Trimming left V 6 bases short and J 2 bases short, with 8 bases between. Here the CDR3 DNA reads TGCGCCAGCAGACTTATCCCCAAAAACATTCAGTACTTC. The encoded protein is CASRLIPKNIQYF.

The chain recombines TRBV7-9 with TRBJ2-2; possible D gene TRBD2, 7 bases. This CDR3 contains 16 residues. The V end lost 5 bases, the J end lost 6 bases, and 19 bases lay between the germline ends. Per germline, CDR1 SEHNR and CDR2 FQNEAQ (reference sequence). The CDR3 protein is CASSRQFGGLAGELFF. The CDR3 DNA reads TGTGCCAGCAGCCGACAATTCGGGGGGCTGGCCGGGGAGCTGTTTTTT.

Worth noting for this clone: This CDR3 is also generated by other DNA sequences in the sample. In DNA form, the CDR3 reads TGCGCCAGCAGCTCGAGCGGTAGCTCCTACAATGAGCAGTTCTTC. Its translation is CASSSSGSSYNEQFF. V gene TRBV5-1 combines with J gene TRBJ2-1, with D possibly TRBD2 on 5 matching bases. The germline V and J ends were trimmed by 3 bases and 0 bases, with 10 bases remaining between them. Germline values: CDR1 SGHRS, CDR2 YFSETQ. CDR3 length: 15 amino acids.

The chain carries TRBV19 and TRBJ1-1; D uncertain. This CDR3 is 12 amino acids long. From germline, CDR1 is LNHDA and CDR2 SQIVND (reference sequence). Trimming took off 3 bases at V and 8 bases at J, with 10 bases between the two ends. In DNA form, the CDR3 reads TGTGCCAGTAGTATCTCAGCATCCGAAGCTTTCTTT. Its protein product is CASSISASEAFF. Full variable domain (rest looked up from reference TRBV19 and TRBJ1-1): DGGITQSPKYLFRKEGQNVTLSCEQNLNHDAMYWYRQDPGQGLRLIYYSQIVNDFQKGDIAEGYSVSREKKESFPLTVTSAQKNPTAFYLCASSISASEAFFGQGTRLTVV.

This clone showed up just once. The chain has TRBV4-2 and TRBJ2-3, with D hard to call. V gave up 0 bases and J gave up 9 bases, with 16 bases separating them. Germline CDR1 LGHNA, CDR2 YNFKEQ. The CDR3 totals 15 residues. CDR3 coding DNA: TGTGCCAGCAGCCAAGATCTATTTTCGTTGACAACGCAGTATTTT. Translation gives CASSQDLFSLTTQYF.

V and J are TRBV5-1 and TRBJ1-1; tentatively, D is TRBD1 (5 bases). Trimming took 5 bases from V and 0 from J, leaving 23 bases between them. Germline loops: CDR1 SGHRS, CDR2 YFSETQ. This CDR3 is built from 18 residues. CDR3 nucleotide sequence: TGCGCCAGCAGTCCCGTCCCCTCCCGTCGACAGTTGAACACTGAAGCTTTCTTT. Residues: CASSPVPSRRQLNTEAFF.

CDR3 coding DNA: TGTGCCACCAGCAGACAGAAGGATGAAAAACTGTTTTTT. Amino acid sequence: CATSRQKDEKLFF. This rearrangement joins TRBV15 to TRBJ1-4; D is uncertain. Germline V lookup: CDR1 LNHNV, CDR2 YYDKDF (reference sequence). V gave up 2 bases and J gave up 6 bases, with 7 bases separating them. CDR3 length: 13 amino acids.

The chain recombines TRBV11-2 with TRBJ2-5; TRBD1 might be the D (6 bases). CDR1 and CDR2 from the germline V gene are SGHAT and FQNNGV. There are 15 residues in the CDR3. The V gene lost 1 base and the J gene lost 5 bases, with 14 bases spanning the gap. The CDR3 protein is CASSLGAGARETQYF. The CDR3 nucleotides read TGTGCCAGCAGCTTAGGCGCAGGGGCTAGGGAGACCCAGTACTTC.

This clone was detected a few times. Other nucleotide sequences in the sample specify the same CDR3. The chain couples TRBV18 to TRBJ1-1, with unresolved D. The CDR3 is 14 amino acids. The V end lost 3 bases, the J end lost 0 bases, and 8 bases lay between the germline ends. Germline V gives CDR1 KGHSH, CDR2 LQKENI. The CDR3 DNA reads TGTGCCAGCTCACCGGGCCTGATGAACACTGAAGCTTTCTTT. Amino acids: CASSPGLMNTEAFF.

This rearrangement joins TRBV5-4 to TRBJ2-1; 12 nucleotides align to TRBD2. This CDR3 is built from 15 residues. Germline loops: CDR1 SGHNT, CDR2 YYREEE (reference sequence). The V segment lost 4 bases and the J segment 10 bases; nucleotides outside the gene matches: 9. The CDR3: CASSPRLAGGPEQFF. For the CDR3, the DNA is TGTGCCAGCAGCCCACGGCTAGCGGGAGGGCCGGAGCAGTTCTTC.

This chain links TRBV9 with TRBJ2-1; 7 bases line up with TRBD1. In germline, CDR1 is SGDLS, CDR2 YYNGEE. J gave up 4 bases and V 7 bases, and 8 bases lay outside the gene matches. This CDR3 spans 14 amino acids. CDR3 DNA sequence: TGTGCCAGCTCTGGGACAGAGAGGTACAATGAGCAGTTCTTC. It encodes CASSGTERYNEQFF. The entire variable domain, with the rest obtained from reference TRBV9 and TRBJ2-1, is as follows: DSGVTQTPKHLITATGQRVTLRCSPRSGDLSVYWYQQSLDQGLQFLIQYYNGEERAKGNILERFSAQQFPDLHSELNLSSLELGDSALYFCASSGTERYNEQFFGPGTRLTVL.

This chain connects TRBV7-7 to TRBJ2-2; D might be TRBD1 (5 bases). Trimming pared 1 base from V and 8 bases from J, leaving 14 bases between. Germline V gene lookup returns CDR1 SSHAT and CDR2 FNYEAQ (reference sequence). This CDR3 is 15 amino acids long. The CDR3: CASSLDGRAFGELFF. CDR3 in DNA: TGTGCCAGCAGCTTAGACGGCAGGGCCTTTGGGGAGCTGTTTTTT.